The 8 T cell receptor beta chains below were found in one sample sequenced in a study of vaccination effects on CD4 cells after COVID-19. These TCRs are of unknown antigen specificity. Sequenced by immunoSEQ multiplex PCR; TCRdb stores in-frame clones only, minus some. In the table there are tens of thousands of clones, 76% of which are singletons. Between days 9 and 10 of culture, CD4+ T cells were separated out. The person was diagnosed with PCR-confirmed SARS-CoV-2 infection between March and December 2020. The cohort was immunized with two doses of either the BNT162b2 or mRNA-1273 vaccine. The material was CD4+ T cells from PBMCs cultured without peptide, obtained after COVID-19 vaccination. Receptors were obtained from a human donor who had a prior SARS-CoV-2 infection.

This chain connects TRBV28 to TRBJ1-1; D gene unclear. Germline lookup yields CDR1 MDHEN and CDR2 SYDVKM. There are 16 residues in the CDR3. Trimming took 6 bases from V and 1 from J, leaving 18 bases between them. The CDR3 sequence: CASRPSDGRENTEAFF. In DNA form, the CDR3 reads TGTGCCAGCAGGCCAAGCGACGGACGGGAGAACACTGAAGCTTTCTTT.

The rearrangement links TRBV7-3 to TRBJ2-5; D gene unclear. There are 13 residues in the CDR3. With 1 base removed from V and 4 bases from J, the gap between germline ends came to 7 bases. Germline CDR1 and CDR2: SGHTA and FQGTGA. CDR3 protein: CASSLSLGETQYF. The CDR3 region has the DNA TGTGCCAGCAGCTTAAGCCTGGGAGAGACCCAGTACTTC.

The gene calls are TRBV5-1 and TRBJ2-1; 8 bases fit TRBD1. The CDR3 spans 14 residues. With V trimmed by 4 bases and J by 5 bases, 5 bases remained unmatched. From germline, CDR1 is SGHRS and CDR2 YFSETQ. CDR3 residues: CASSRQGADNEQFF. The CDR3 coding sequence is TGCGCCAGCAGCAGGCAGGGGGCAGACAATGAGCAGTTCTTC.

The V gene is TRBV6-2 or TRBV6-3, the J gene TRBJ1-6, with D unresolved. The CDR3 loop spans 13 amino acids. Germline CDR1 and CDR2: MNHEY and SVGEGT. V lost 5 bases and J 3 bases, leaving 5 bases between the germline ends. CDR3 nucleotide sequence: TGTGCCAGCAGTCACAGCTATAATTCACCCCTCCACTTT. Protein product: CASSHSYNSPLHF.

The chain couples TRBV5-1 to TRBJ1-1, with a tentative D call TRBD1 (5 bases). CDR3 length: 15 amino acids. The germline V gene has CDR1 SGHRS and CDR2 YFSETQ. V lost 0 bases, J lost 3 bases, and 12 bases lay in between. CDR3 coding DNA: TGCGCCAGCAGCTTGGGCGGGGCTGGGGACACTGAAGCTTTCTTT. Translated, it gives CASSLGGAGDTEAFF.

A few counts support this clone. V and J are TRBV2 and TRBJ1-6; maybe TRBD1 (6 bases). Germline loops: CDR1 SNHLY, CDR2 FYNNEI. The CDR3 is 15 amino acids. Trimming pared 4 bases from V and 7 bases from J, leaving 14 bases between. For the CDR3, the DNA is TGTGCCAGCAGTGTAAATGGGGACACCAATTCACCCCTCCACTTT. Amino acid sequence: CASSVNGDTNSPLHF.

The chain is built from TRBV18 and TRBJ2-5; D ambiguous. Trimming stripped 3 bases from V and 2 bases from J, with 7 bases between. CDR3 size: 13 residues. Germline CDR1 KGHSH, CDR2 LQKENI. The CDR3 sequence: CASSPARQETQYF. The CDR3, as DNA: TGTGCCAGCTCACCGGCCAGACAAGAGACCCAGTACTTC.

The chain joins TRBV5-6 to TRBJ2-5; weak D call: TRBD1 (6 bases). V lost 3 bases, J lost 3 bases, and 18 bases lay in between. CDR1 and CDR2 (germline): SGHDT, YYEEEE. CDR3 length: 16 amino acids. CDR3 coding DNA: TGTGCCAGCAGCTCTACGACGTATGCAGGGGAAGAGACCCAGTACTTC. This encodes CASSSTTYAGEETQYF.